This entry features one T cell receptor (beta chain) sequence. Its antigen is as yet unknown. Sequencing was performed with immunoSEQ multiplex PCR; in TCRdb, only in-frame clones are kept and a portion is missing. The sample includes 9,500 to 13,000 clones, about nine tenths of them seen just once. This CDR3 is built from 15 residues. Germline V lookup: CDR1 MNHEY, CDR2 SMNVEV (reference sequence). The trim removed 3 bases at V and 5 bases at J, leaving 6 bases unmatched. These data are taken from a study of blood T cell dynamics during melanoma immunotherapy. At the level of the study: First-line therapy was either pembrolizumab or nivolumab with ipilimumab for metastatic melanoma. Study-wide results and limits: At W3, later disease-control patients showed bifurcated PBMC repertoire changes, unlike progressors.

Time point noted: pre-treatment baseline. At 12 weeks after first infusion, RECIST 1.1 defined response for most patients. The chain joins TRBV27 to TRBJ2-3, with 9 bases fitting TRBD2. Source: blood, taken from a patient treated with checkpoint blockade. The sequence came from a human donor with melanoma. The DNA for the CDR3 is TGTGCCAGCAGTTTCTTGGCGGGAGGGCTAGATACGCAGTATTTT. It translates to CASSFLAGGLDTQYF.